The present T cell receptor (beta chain) was sequenced within a study of molecular identifiers for immune sequencing clone quantification. In its sample, this clonotype was seen many times. TCR libraries were built in bulk with a published protocol and specific TCR primers. TCRdb reprocessed the PCR reads with MiXCR, giving one entry per CDR3 protein. Among about half a million distinct CDR3 sequences listed, 20% to 25% were seen once. Using a CD8+CD4-CCR7+CD45RA+ phenotype, naive CD8 T cells were sorted. This TCR was recovered from a human donor in good health. Some libraries in this study had Jurkat cell RNA spiked in. Sequenced material: naive CD8+ T cells from blood, with Jurkat cell RNA spiked in. The subset is: FACS-sorted CD8+CD4-CCR7+CD45RA+ naive T cells.

CDR3 nucleotide sequence: TGTGCCAGCAGTGGAGTCGGTCTTGGGGCTTTCTTT. As protein: CASSGVGLGAFF. The chain is built from TRBV25-1 and TRBJ1-1; the D is unclear. Trimming took 4 bases from V and 11 from J, leaving 14 bases between them. The length of the CDR3 is 12 residues. Germline V gene sequence: CDR1 MGHDK, CDR2 SYGVNS.